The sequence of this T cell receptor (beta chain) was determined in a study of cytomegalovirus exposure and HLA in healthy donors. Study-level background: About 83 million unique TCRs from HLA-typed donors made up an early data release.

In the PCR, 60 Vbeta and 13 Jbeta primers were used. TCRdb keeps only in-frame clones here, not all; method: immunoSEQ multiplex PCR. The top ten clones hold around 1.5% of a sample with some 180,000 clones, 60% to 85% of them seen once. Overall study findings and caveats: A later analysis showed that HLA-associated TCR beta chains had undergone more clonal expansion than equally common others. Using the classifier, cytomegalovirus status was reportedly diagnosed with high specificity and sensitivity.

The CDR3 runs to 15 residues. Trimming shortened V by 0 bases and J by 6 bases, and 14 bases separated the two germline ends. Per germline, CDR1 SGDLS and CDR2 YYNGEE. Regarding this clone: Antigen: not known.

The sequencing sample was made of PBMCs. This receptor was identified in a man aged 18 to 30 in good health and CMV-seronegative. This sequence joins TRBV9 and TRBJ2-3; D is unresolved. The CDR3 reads CASSVATRPPDTQYF. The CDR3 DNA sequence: TGTGCCAGCAGCGTAGCGACTCGGCCTCCGGATACGCAGTATTTT.